This T cell receptor (beta chain) came from a study of OX40 agonist ivuxolimab in advanced cancers. The overall study: Patients received ivuxolimab, an agonistic anti-OX40 (CD134) antibody. Patients in dose escalation had liver, melanoma, kidney or head and neck cancers. Three patients had partial responses: one hepatocellular carcinoma, two cutaneous melanoma.

The repertoire was sequenced with immunoSEQ multiplex PCR; TCRdb's copy has only in-frame clones and lacks some. The sample lists 65,000 to 70,000 clones; about three quarters were seen once. Concerning this clone: What it binds is not known.

Points from the study as a whole: More expanded clones were found, on average, in CD8+ than in CD4+ T cells.

CDR1 is KGHSH and CDR2 is LQKENI in the germline V gene. V dropped 1 base and J dropped 3; count of bases not matched to a gene: 6. This CDR3 comprises 17 residues. This TCR was recovered from an adult with an advanced solid tumor such as melanoma, head and neck, liver or kidney cancer. The chain joins TRBV18 to TRBJ2-2; 9 nucleotides agree with TRBD1. The sample here was CD4+ or CD8+ T cells sorted from blood, taken in a trial of the OX40 agonist ivuxolimab. The CDR3, as DNA: TGTGCCAGCTCACCACGGGCGAGACAGGGGGACACCGGGGAGCTGTTTTTT. This encodes CASSPRARQGDTGELFF.